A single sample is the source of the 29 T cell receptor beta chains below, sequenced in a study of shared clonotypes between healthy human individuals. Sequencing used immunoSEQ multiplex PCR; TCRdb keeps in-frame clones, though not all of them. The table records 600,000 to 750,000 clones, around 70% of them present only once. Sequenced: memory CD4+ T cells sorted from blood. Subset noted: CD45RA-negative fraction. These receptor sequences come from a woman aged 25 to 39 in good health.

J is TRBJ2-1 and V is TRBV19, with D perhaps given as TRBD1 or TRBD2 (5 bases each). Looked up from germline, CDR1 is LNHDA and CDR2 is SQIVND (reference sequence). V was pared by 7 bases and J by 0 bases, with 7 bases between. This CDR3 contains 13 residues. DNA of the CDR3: TGTGCCAGTACAGGGAGCTCCTACAATGAGCAGTTCTTC. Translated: CASTGSSYNEQFF.

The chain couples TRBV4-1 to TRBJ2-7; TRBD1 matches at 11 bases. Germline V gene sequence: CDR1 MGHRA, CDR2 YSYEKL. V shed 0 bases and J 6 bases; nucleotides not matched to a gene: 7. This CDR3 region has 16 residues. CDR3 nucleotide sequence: TGCGCCAGCAGCCAAGATCTTGGACAGGGGGCGGGCGAGCAGTACTTC. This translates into CASSQDLGQGAGEQYF.

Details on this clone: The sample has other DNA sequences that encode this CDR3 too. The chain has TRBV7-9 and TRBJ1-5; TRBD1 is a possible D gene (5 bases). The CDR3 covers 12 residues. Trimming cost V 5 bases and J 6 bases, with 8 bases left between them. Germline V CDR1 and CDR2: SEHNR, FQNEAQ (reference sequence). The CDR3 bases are TGTGCCAGCAGCAGGGGTACTCAGCCCCAGCATTTT. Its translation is CASSRGTQPQHF.

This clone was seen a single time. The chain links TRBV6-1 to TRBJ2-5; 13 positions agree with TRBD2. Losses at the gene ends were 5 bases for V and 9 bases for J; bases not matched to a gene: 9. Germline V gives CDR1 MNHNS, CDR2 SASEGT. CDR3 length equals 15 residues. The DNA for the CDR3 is TGTGCCAGCAGTAACGGACTAGCGGGAGCATCGGCCCAGTACTTC. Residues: CASSNGLAGASAQYF.

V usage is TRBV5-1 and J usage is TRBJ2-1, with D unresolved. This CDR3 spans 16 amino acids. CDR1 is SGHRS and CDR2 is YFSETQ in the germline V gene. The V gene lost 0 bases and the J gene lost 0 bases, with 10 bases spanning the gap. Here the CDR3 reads CASSLDSSGSYNEQFF. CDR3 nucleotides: TGCGCCAGCAGCTTGGACTCGTCGGGCTCCTACAATGAGCAGTTCTTC.

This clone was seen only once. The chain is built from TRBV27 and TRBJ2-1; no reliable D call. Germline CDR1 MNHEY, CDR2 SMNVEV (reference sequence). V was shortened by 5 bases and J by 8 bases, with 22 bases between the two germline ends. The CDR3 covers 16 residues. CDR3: CASSPRTRPSGDEQFF. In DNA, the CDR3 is TGTGCCAGCAGTCCCCGGACGAGACCGTCTGGCGATGAGCAGTTCTTC.

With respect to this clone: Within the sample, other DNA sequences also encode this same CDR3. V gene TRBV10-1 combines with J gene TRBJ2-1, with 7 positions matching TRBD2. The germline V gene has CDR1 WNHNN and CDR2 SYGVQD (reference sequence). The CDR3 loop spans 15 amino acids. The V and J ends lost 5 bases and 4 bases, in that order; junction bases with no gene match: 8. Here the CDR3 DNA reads TGCGCCAGCAGTACCCCTAGCGGACGATACAATGAGCAGTTCTTC. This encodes CASSTPSGRYNEQFF.

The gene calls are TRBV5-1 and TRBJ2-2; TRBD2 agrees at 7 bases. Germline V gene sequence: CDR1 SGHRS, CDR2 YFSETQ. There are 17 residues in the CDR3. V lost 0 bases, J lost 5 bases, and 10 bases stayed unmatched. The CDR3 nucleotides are TGCGCCAGCAGCTTGGCCGGGACTATTGATTTTACCGGGGAGCTGTTTTTT. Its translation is CASSLAGTIDFTGELFF.

The DNA for the CDR3 is TGTGCCAGCTCACCCGGGACGAACAGGGGGGAGGCTTTCTTT. It encodes CASSPGTNRGEAFF. V and J are TRBV18 and TRBJ1-1, with TRBD1 identical over 8 bases. The CDR3 loop spans 14 amino acids. J gave up 11 bases and V 3 bases, and 11 bases lay outside the gene matches. CDR1 is KGHSH, CDR2 LQKENI, per germline.

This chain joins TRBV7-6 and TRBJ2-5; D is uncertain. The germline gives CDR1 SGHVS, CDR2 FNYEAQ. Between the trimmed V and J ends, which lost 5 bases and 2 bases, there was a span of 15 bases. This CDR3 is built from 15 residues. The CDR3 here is CASSAMLFRQETQYF. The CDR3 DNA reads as TGTGCCAGCAGCGCTATGTTGTTTCGTCAAGAGACCCAGTACTTC.

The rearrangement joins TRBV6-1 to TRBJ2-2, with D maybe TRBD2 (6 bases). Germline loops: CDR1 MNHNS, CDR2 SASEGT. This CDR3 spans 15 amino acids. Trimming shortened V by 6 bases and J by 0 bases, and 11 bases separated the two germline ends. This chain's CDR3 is CASRAGTANTGELFF. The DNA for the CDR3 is TGTGCCAGCAGGGCCGGGACTGCGAACACCGGGGAGCTGTTTTTT.

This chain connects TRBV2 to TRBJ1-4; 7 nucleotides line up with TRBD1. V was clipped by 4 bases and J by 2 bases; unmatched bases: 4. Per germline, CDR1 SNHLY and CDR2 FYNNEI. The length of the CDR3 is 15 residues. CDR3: CASSVPGQTNEKLFF. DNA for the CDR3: TGTGCCAGCAGTGTCCCGGGACAGACTAATGAAAAACTGTTTTTT.

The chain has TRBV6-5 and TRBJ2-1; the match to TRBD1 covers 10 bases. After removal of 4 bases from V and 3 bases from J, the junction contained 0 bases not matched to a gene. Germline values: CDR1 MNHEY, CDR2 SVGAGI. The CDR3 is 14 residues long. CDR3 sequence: CASSWTGGYNEQFF. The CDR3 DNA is TGTGCCAGCAGTTGGACAGGGGGCTACAATGAGCAGTTCTTC.

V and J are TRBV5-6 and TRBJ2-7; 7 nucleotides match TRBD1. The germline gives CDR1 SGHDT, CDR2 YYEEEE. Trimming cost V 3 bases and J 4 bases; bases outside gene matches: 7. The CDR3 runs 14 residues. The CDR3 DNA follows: TGTGCCAGCAGCTATTCGGGACAGAGGTACGAGCAGTACTTC. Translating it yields CASSYSGQRYEQYF.

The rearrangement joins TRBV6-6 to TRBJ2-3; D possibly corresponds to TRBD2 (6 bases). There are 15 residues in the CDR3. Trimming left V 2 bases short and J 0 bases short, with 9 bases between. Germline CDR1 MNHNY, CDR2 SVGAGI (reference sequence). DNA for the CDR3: TGTGCCAGCAGTTACATGCTAGCGAGCACAGATACGCAGTATTTT. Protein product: CASSYMLASTDTQYF.

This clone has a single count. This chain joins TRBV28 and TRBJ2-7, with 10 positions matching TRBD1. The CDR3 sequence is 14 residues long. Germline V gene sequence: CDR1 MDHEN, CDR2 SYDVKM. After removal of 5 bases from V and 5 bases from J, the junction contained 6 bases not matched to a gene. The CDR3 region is CASSQTGGKDEQYF. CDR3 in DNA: TGTGCCAGCAGTCAGACAGGGGGCAAGGACGAGCAGTACTTC.

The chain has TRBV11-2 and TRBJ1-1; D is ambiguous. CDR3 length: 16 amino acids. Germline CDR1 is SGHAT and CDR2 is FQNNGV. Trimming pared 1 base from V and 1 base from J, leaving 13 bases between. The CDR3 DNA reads TGTGCCAGCAGCTTAGTGTATCAGAACTCGAACACTGAAGCTTTCTTT. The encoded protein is CASSLVYQNSNTEAFF. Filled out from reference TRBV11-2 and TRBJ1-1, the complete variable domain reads EAGVAQSPRYKIIEKRQSVAFWCNPISGHATLYWYQQILGQGPKLLIQFQNNGVVDDSQLPKDRFSAERLKGVDSTLKIQPAKLEDSAVYLCASSLVYQNSNTEAFFGQGTRLTVV.

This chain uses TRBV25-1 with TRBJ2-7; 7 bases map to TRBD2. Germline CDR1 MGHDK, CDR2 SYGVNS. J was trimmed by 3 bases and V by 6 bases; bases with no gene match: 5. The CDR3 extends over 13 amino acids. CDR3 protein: CASSLLANYEQYF. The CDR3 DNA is TGTGCCAGCAGCTTACTAGCGAACTACGAGCAGTACTTC.

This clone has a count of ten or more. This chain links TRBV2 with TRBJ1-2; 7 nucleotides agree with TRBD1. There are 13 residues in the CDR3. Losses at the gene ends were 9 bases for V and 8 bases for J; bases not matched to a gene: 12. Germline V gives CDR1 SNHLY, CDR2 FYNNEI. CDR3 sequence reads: CASSAGGTYGYTF. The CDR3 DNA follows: TGTGCCAGTTCGGCAGGGGGAACCTACGGCTACACCTTC.

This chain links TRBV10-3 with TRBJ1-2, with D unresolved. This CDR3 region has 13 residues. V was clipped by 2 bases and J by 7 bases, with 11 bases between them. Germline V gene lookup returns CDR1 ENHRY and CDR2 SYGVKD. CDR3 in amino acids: CAISEGVLAGYTF. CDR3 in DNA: TGTGCCATCAGTGAGGGGGTACTAGCTGGCTACACCTTC.

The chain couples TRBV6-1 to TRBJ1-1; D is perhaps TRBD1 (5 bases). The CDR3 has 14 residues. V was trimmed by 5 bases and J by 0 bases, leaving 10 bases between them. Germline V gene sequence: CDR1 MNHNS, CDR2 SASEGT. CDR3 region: CASSRDRVNTEAFF. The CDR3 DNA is TGTGCCAGCAGTCGGGACCGAGTGAACACTGAAGCTTTCTTT.

The CDR3 here is CASSPSGVTYGYTF. The CDR3 DNA sequence: TGTGCCAGCAGCCCATCAGGGGTTACGTATGGCTACACCTTC. This rearrangement joins TRBV14 to TRBJ1-2, with a possible D match to TRBD1 (6 bases). V was trimmed by 4 bases and J by 5 bases, leaving 14 bases between them. CDR1 SGHDN and CDR2 FVKESK come from the germline V gene. The CDR3 runs 14 residues.

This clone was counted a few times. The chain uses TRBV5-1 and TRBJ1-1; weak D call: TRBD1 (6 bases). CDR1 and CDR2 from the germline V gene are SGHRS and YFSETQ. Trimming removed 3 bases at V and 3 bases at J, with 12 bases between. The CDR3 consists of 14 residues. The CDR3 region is CASSSQGGDTEAFF. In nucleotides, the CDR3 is TGCGCCAGCAGCTCACAGGGAGGCGACACTGAAGCTTTCTTT.

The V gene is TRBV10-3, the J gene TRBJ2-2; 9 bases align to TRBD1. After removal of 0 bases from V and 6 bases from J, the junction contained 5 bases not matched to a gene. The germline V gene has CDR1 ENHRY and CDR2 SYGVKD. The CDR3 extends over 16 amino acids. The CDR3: CAISESTGQGSGELFF. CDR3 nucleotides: TGTGCCATCAGTGAGTCAACAGGACAGGGGTCCGGGGAGCTGTTTTTT.

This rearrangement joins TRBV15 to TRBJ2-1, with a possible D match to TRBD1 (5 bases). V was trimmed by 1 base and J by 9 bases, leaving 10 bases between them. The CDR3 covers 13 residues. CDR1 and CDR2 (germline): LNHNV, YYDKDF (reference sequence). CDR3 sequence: CATSRGQMGEQFF. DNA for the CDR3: TGTGCCACCAGCAGAGGACAGATGGGTGAGCAGTTCTTC.

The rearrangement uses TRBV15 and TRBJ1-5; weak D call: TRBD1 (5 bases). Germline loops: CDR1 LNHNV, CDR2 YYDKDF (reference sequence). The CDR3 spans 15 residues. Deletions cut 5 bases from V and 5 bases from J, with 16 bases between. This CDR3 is CATSAGREGDQPQHF. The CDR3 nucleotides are TGTGCCACCAGCGCAGGCAGGGAAGGGGATCAGCCCCAGCATTTT.

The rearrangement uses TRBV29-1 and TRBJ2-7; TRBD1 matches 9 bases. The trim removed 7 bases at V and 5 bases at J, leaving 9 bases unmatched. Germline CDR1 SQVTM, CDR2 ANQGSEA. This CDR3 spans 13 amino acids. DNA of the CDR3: TGCAGCGCCGGGACAGGGACTACGGACGAGCAGTACTTC. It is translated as CSAGTGTTDEQYF.

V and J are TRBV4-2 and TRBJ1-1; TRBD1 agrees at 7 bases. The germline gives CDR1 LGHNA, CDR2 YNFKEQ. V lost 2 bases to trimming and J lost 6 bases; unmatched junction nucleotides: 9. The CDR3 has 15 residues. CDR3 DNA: TGTGCCAGCAGCCAACCGACAGGGAAAGGCGCTGAAGCTTTCTTT. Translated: CASSQPTGKGAEAFF.

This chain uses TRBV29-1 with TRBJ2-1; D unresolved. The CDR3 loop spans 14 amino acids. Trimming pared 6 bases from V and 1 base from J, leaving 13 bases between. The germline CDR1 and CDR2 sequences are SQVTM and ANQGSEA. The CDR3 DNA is TGCAGCGTCACGGATTCCCTTTCCTACAATGAGCAGTTCTTC. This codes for CSVTDSLSYNEQFF.